This passage covers 30 T cell receptor beta chains from one sample sequenced in a study of identical twins. TCRdb independently ran MiXCR on the 5' RACE reads; one entry per CDR3 protein. Of roughly 690,000 distinct CDR3 sequences in the sample, over 20% were seen once. A further study also used this sample, focusing on T cells expressing NK-cell markers.

Input material: PBMCs. Receptors were obtained from a woman aged 18 to 35 in good health.

V gene TRBV29-1 combines with J gene TRBJ2-1; the D is unclear. V dropped 6 bases and J dropped 1 base, with 16 bases sitting between them. The CDR3 length is 15 residues. The germline V gene has CDR1 SQVTM and CDR2 ANQGSEA. The CDR3 region has the DNA TGCAGCGTCCGGCCCCGCCCGCCATCCTACAATGAGCAGTTCTTC. Amino acids: CSVRPRPPSYNEQFF.

The sample holds many counts of this clonotype. The V gene is TRBV5-1, the J gene TRBJ2-1, with D uncertain. This CDR3 spans 14 amino acids. From germline, CDR1 is SGHRS and CDR2 YFSETQ. Trimming cost V 7 bases and J 0 bases, with 11 bases left between them. CDR3 in amino acids: CASHLRSSYNEQFF. The CDR3 nucleotides read TGCGCCAGCCATTTACGTAGCTCCTACAATGAGCAGTTCTTC.

This clonotype was seen only a few times. The genes are TRBV15 and TRBJ1-5, with D unclear. V lost 8 bases to trimming and J lost 0 bases, with 11 bases between them. Germline V gene lookup returns CDR1 LNHNV and CDR2 YYDKDF (reference sequence). The CDR3 consists of 14 residues. CDR3 bases: TGTGCCACCTCGGAGACATATAGCAATCAGCCCCAGCATTTT. It is translated as CATSETYSNQPQHF.

This clonotype was recorded at least ten times. CDR3 DNA sequence: TGTGCCAGCAGTTTAACGCGGCAATCTAACTATGGCTACACCTTC. Protein product: CASSLTRQSNYGYTF. The gene calls are TRBV12-3 or TRBV12-4 and TRBJ1-2; D gene ambiguous. The V and J ends lost 2 bases and 0 bases respectively, with 10 bases between them. This CDR3 comprises 15 residues.

The rearrangement links TRBV12-3 or TRBV12-4 to TRBJ2-1, with 10 bases identical to TRBD1. The CDR3 length is 14 residues. V shed 4 bases, J shed 7 bases, and the junction held 4 bases outside the gene matches. DNA for the CDR3: TGTGCCAGCAGTTGGAGGACAGGGGGTAATGAGCAGTTCTTC. Translated, it gives CASSWRTGGNEQFF.

This clonotype appeared many times. V gene TRBV27 combines with J gene TRBJ2-7; TRBD2 matches 8 bases. The V gene end was trimmed by 6 bases and the J gene end by 4 bases; junction bases not matched to a gene: 8. Germline V CDR1 and CDR2: MNHEY, SMNVEV (reference sequence). The CDR3 loop spans 14 amino acids. Here the CDR3 reads CASSAGTRVYEQYF. The CDR3 DNA is TGTGCCAGCAGCGCAGGGACTAGAGTATACGAGCAGTACTTC.

This clonotype was counted between two and nine times. V and J are TRBV29-1 and TRBJ2-5; 12 bases align to TRBD2. The germline CDR1 and CDR2 sequences are SQVTM and ANQGSEA. CDR3 length equals 16 residues. V shed 5 bases, J shed 5 bases, and the junction held 12 bases outside the gene matches. The CDR3, as DNA: TGCAGCGTTCTAGCGGGAGGGCCTGGAGGTATTGAGACCCAGTACTTC. Amino acids: CSVLAGGPGGIETQYF.

This chain joins TRBV27 and TRBJ2-4; D perhaps matches TRBD2 (6 bases). This CDR3 is built from 14 residues. The germline V and J ends were trimmed by 7 bases and 2 bases, with 12 bases remaining between them. Germline V CDR1 and CDR2: MNHEY, SMNVEV (reference sequence). The CDR3 here is CASTPGTPKNIQYF. CDR3 nucleotides: TGTGCCAGCACCCCGGGGACTCCCAAAAACATTCAGTACTTC.

The chain is built from TRBV12-3 or TRBV12-4 and TRBJ2-6; D remains unclear. CDR3 length: 18 residues. The CDR3 DNA sequence: TGTACCTTCAGTTTTTGGGGTCGGCAGGCTGGCGGGGCCAACGTCCTGACTTTC. The encoded protein is CTFSFWGRQAGGANVLTF.

The sample holds many counts of this clonotype. This sequence joins TRBV7-9 and TRBJ1-5; 7 nucleotides agree with TRBD1. Looked up from germline, CDR1 is SEHNR and CDR2 is FQNEAQ (reference sequence). The CDR3 is 15 amino acids. V trimming: 5 bases; J trimming: 3 bases; junction bases outside the gene matches: 7. The CDR3 DNA sequence: TGTGCCAGCAGCCCGGGGACAGCACACAATCAGCCCCAGCATTTT. Its translation: CASSPGTAHNQPQHF.

There are a few counts of this clonotype. This chain joins TRBV20-1 and TRBJ2-7; D ambiguous. This CDR3 contains 14 residues. Trimming removed 1 base at V and 4 bases at J, with 14 bases between. Germline V gene lookup returns CDR1 DFQATT and CDR2 SNEGSKA (reference sequence). CDR3 in amino acids: CSARGPSGRYEQYF. The CDR3 DNA reads TGCAGTGCTAGAGGCCCCTCCGGGCGTTACGAGCAGTACTTC.

Comment on this clonotype: The conserved closing phenylalanine or tryptophan is absent in this CDR3, likely reflecting a read error. The chain is built from TRBV9 and TRBJ2-7, with 10 bases aligning to TRBD1. The CDR3 spans 13 residues. V trimming: 6 bases; J trimming: 7 bases; junction bases outside the gene matches: 7. Germline V gene sequence: CDR1 SGDLS, CDR2 YYNGEE. The CDR3 DNA follows: TGTGCCAGCACGCGGACAGGGGGTGAGGAGCAGTACCTC. This gives the protein CASTRTGGEEQYL.

The CDR3: CASSPILGEQFF. Here the CDR3 DNA reads TGTGCCAGCAGCCCTATTCTTGGGGAGCAGTTCTTC. The V gene is TRBV12-3 or TRBV12-4, the J gene TRBJ2-1; no clear D. The CDR3 covers 12 residues. V lost 6 bases to trimming and J lost 10 bases, with 13 bases between them.

This chain links TRBV24-1 with TRBJ2-3; 9 bases fit TRBD1. Germline loops: CDR1 KGHDR, CDR2 SFDVKD. The CDR3 runs to 16 residues. Trimming removed 4 bases from V and 5 bases from J; junction bases left unmatched: 9. Written as DNA, the CDR3 is TGTGCCACCAGTGACCCTGGAGGACAGGGGAAAGATACGCAGTATTTT. This codes for CATSDPGGQGKDTQYF.

In its sample, this clonotype was seen a few times. This chain connects TRBV12-3 or TRBV12-4 to TRBJ2-5; no firm D call. The germline V and J ends were trimmed by 8 bases and 5 bases, with 15 bases remaining between them. The CDR3 runs 13 residues. In DNA, the CDR3 is TGTGCCAGCCGGAGCTCAGGTGGGGAGACCCAGTACTTC. Its protein product is CASRSSGGETQYF.

This clonotype was seen only a few times. The V gene is TRBV12-3 or TRBV12-4, the J gene TRBJ2-3; 7 bases are a match to TRBD1. This CDR3 is 15 amino acids long. Losses at the gene ends were 5 bases for V and 0 bases for J; bases not matched to a gene: 5. Written as DNA, the CDR3 is TGTGCCAGCAGTCCCCGGGACAGTAGCACAGATACGCAGTATTTT. It specifies CASSPRDSSTDTQYF.

This chain joins TRBV5-1 and TRBJ2-3; no reliable D call. This CDR3 comprises 12 residues. V was cut by 5 bases and J by 12 bases, with 16 bases left in between. Germline V gene lookup returns CDR1 SGHRS and CDR2 YFSETQ. CDR3 region: CASSVAQSPQYF. CDR3 in DNA: TGCGCCAGCAGTGTGGCCCAATCGCCTCAGTATTTT.

The CDR3: CASGNSGTETQYF. Here the CDR3 DNA reads TGTGCTAGTGGTAACTCAGGGACGGAGACCCAGTACTTC. The rearrangement uses TRBV12-5 and TRBJ2-5; D may be TRBD1 or TRBD2 (5 bases each). In germline, CDR1 is LGHNT, CDR2 FRNRAP. This CDR3 is built from 13 residues. The V end lost 5 bases, the J end lost 5 bases, and 12 bases lay between the germline ends.

This sequence joins TRBV5-1 and TRBJ1-1, with a possible D match to TRBD1 (5 bases). The V end was cut by 4 bases, the J end by 3 bases, with 10 bases between. Germline CDR1 and CDR2: SGHRS and YFSETQ. The CDR3 totals 13 residues. CDR3 sequence reads: CASSGVRDTEAFF. The CDR3 bases are TGCGCCAGCAGCGGAGTCAGGGACACTGAAGCTTTCTTT.

V usage is TRBV4-3 and J usage is TRBJ2-1; 7 bases agree with TRBD2. The trim removed 4 bases at V and 5 bases at J, leaving 8 bases unmatched. CDR3 length: 15 amino acids. In germline, CDR1 is LGHNA, CDR2 YSLEER. CDR3 residues: CASSRVTAGDNEQFF. CDR3 coding DNA: TGCGCCAGCAGCCGCGTAACGGCGGGAGACAATGAGCAGTTCTTC.

This clonotype was recorded a few times. The rearrangement links TRBV20-1 to TRBJ1-1; D is ambiguous. From germline, CDR1 is DFQATT and CDR2 SNEGSKA (reference sequence). The CDR3 is 12 residues long. Trimming left V 3 bases short and J 1 base short, with 6 bases between. The CDR3 DNA follows: TGCAGTGCTAGTCGTAGGAACACTGAAGCTTTCTTT. Amino acids: CSASRRNTEAFF.

The V and J genes are TRBV7-2 and TRBJ1-3; 7 bases are a match to TRBD1. The junction had 7 bases not matched to a gene; V was cut back by 5 bases and J by 0 bases. The CDR3 is made up of 16 amino acids. Germline V gene sequence: CDR1 SGHTA, CDR2 FQGNSA. This chain's CDR3 is CASSPTGTASGNTIYF. The CDR3 DNA follows: TGTGCCAGCAGCCCAACTGGGACAGCCTCTGGAAACACCATATATTTT.

This chain joins TRBV4-3 and TRBJ2-3; 8 bases fit TRBD2. Germline loops: CDR1 LGHNA, CDR2 YSLEER. This CDR3 has 16 residues. Trimming at V came to 0 bases and at J to 3 bases, leaving 5 bases not matched to a gene. The CDR3 bases are TGCGCCAGCAGCCAAGAATGGGCTAGCGGGACAGATACGCAGTATTTT. This sequence encodes CASSQEWASGTDTQYF.

This clonotype was recorded a few times. The rearrangement uses TRBV7-2 and TRBJ2-7, with a possible D match to TRBD2 (6 bases). Germline loops: CDR1 SGHTA, CDR2 FQGNSA. The CDR3 contains 14 residues. The V gene lost 3 bases and the J gene lost 5 bases, with 14 bases spanning the gap. The CDR3 nucleotides read TGTGCCAGCAGCTTTTTAGCGGAAGGTCACGAGCAGTACTTC. Its translation: CASSFLAEGHEQYF. Full variable domain (rest looked up from reference TRBV7-2 and TRBJ2-7): GAGVSQSPSNKVTEKGKDVELRCDPISGHTALYWYRQSLGQGLEFLIYFQGNSAPDKSGLPSDRFSAERTGGSVSTLTIQRTQQEDSAVYLCASSFLAEGHEQYFGPGTRLTVT.

This clonotype was seen a few times. The chain links TRBV12-3 or TRBV12-4 to TRBJ2-7; TRBD2 is a possible D gene (5 bases). V gave up 7 bases and J gave up 4 bases, with 17 bases separating them. The CDR3 is 14 amino acids. Written as DNA, the CDR3 is TGTGCCAGCACCGATGTGGGAGTCCCGTACGAGCAGTACTTC. It codes for CASTDVGVPYEQYF.

The chain is built from TRBV5-1 and TRBJ1-4; 12 bases map to TRBD1. The V gene's germline CDR1 is SGHRS and CDR2 YFSETQ. This CDR3 spans 15 amino acids. With 0 bases clipped from V and 7 bases from J, the junction kept 1 base outside the gene matches. CDR3: CASSLGGQGAEKLFF. In nucleotides, the CDR3 is TGCGCCAGCAGCTTGGGGGGACAGGGGGCTGAAAAACTGTTTTTT.

This clonotype was observed a few times. This CDR3 is CASSVLETGPLNTEAFF. The CDR3 DNA follows: TGCGCCAGCAGCGTGTTAGAGACAGGGCCATTGAACACTGAAGCTTTCTTT. V is TRBV5-1 and J is TRBJ1-1; 7 bases are shared with TRBD1. V shed 4 bases and J 0 bases; nucleotides not matched to a gene: 12. This CDR3 spans 17 amino acids. The germline V gene encodes CDR1 SGHRS and CDR2 YFSETQ.

In its sample, this clonotype was seen many times. The chain uses TRBV25-1 and TRBJ2-3; 11 nucleotides agree with TRBD2. V was clipped by 7 bases and J by 4 bases; unmatched bases: 4. The CDR3 covers 14 residues. The germline V gene encodes CDR1 MGHDK and CDR2 SYGVNS. CDR3 amino acids: CASTLAGGPDTQYF. CDR3 sequence (DNA): TGTGCCAGCACCCTAGCGGGGGGTCCAGATACGCAGTATTTT.

This clonotype was found a few times. The rearrangement links TRBV20-1 to TRBJ2-3; no reliable D call. Trimming left V 6 bases short and J 2 bases short, with 9 bases between. Germline CDR1 and CDR2: DFQATT and SNEGSKA (reference sequence). CDR3 length equals 12 residues. The CDR3 coding sequence is TGCAGTGCCCTTCCGTTCACAGATACGCAGTATTTT. This gives the protein CSALPFTDTQYF.

A few counts support this clonotype. V is TRBV4-3 and J is TRBJ2-1; 11 bases are a match to TRBD2. With 3 bases clipped from V and 4 bases from J, the junction kept 8 bases outside the gene matches. CDR1 LGHNA and CDR2 YSLEER come from the germline V gene. The CDR3 loop spans 17 amino acids. DNA of the CDR3: TGCGCCAGCAGCCAGGCCCCCGGGACTAGCGGTTACAATGAGCAGTTCTTC. This encodes CASSQAPGTSGYNEQFF.